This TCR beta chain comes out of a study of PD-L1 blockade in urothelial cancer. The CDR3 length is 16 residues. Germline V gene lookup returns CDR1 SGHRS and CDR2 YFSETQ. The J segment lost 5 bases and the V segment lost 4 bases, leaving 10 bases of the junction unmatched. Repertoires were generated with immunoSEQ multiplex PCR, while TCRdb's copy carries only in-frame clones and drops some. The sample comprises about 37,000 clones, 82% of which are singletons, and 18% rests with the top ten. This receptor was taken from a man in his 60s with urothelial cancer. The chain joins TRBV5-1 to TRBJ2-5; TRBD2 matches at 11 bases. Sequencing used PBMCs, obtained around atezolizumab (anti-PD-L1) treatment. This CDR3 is CASSNSGGDGTETQYF. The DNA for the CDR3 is TGCGCCAGCAGCAATAGCGGGGGGGATGGTACCGAGACCCAGTACTTC.